The clone carrying this TCR beta chain was observed a single time. Following RNA extraction, reverse transcription yielded cDNA that acted as the sequencing template. Data came from immunoSEQ multiplex PCR; TCRdb stores just in-frame clones and leaves some out. The sample has about 270,000 clones; roughly 60% are singletons. Noted treatment: oral pan-JAK inhibitor, 5-10 mg twice daily. This sample was taken from a study of CD8+ T cells in alopecia areata. CDR1 and CDR2 (germline): GTSNPN, SVGIG (reference sequence). CDR3 length: 14 residues. V was clipped by 2 bases and J by 6 bases, with 11 bases between them.

The V and J genes are TRBV30 and TRBJ1-6; D not certain. This specimen was CD4+ T cells sorted from blood, taken around week 54, from a patient treated with tofacitinib. This clonotype originated in a human donor with alopecia areata. In DNA, the CDR3 is TGTGCCTGGAGTAGGATCCTTTCTAATTCACCCCTCCACTTT. It translates to CAWSRILSNSPLHF.